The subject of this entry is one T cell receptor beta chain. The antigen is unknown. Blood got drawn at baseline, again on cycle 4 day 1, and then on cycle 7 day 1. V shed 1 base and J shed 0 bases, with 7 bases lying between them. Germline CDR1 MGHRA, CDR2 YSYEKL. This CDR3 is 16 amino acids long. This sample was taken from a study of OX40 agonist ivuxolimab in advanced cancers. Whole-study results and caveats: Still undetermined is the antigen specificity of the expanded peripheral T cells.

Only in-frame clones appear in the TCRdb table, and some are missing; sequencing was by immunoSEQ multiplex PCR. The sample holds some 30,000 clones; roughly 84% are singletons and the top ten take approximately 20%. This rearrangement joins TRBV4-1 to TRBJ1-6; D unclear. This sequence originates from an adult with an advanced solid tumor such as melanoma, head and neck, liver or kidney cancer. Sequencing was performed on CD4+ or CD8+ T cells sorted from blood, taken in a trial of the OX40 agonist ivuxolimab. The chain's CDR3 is CASSQGGSSYNSPLHF. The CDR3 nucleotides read TGCGCCAGCAGCCAAGGAGGGAGCTCCTATAATTCACCCCTCCACTTT.